This passage covers 15 T cell receptor beta chains from one sample sequenced in a study of cytomegalovirus exposure and HLA in healthy donors. Both 60 Vbeta primers and 13 Jbeta primers went into the PCR. Profiled with immunoSEQ multiplex PCR; TCRdb holds only in-frame clones, not every one. The sample records around 100,000 clones, roughly three quarters being singletons. The sequenced sample was PBMCs. These receptors were collected from a female donor in good health and CMV-seropositive.

V usage is TRBV2 and J usage is TRBJ1-5, with D maybe TRBD1 (6 bases). V was cut by 6 bases and J by 5 bases, with 17 bases left in between. The CDR3 sequence is 15 residues long. Per the germline V gene, CDR1 is SNHLY and CDR2 is FYNNEI. The chain's CDR3 is CASSQRGQSYQPQHF. Written as DNA, the CDR3 is TGTGCCAGCAGCCAAAGAGGACAGTCCTATCAGCCCCAGCATTTT.

This rearrangement joins TRBV30 to TRBJ1-5, with 7 bases aligning to TRBD1. The V and J ends lost 2 bases and 5 bases, in that order; junction bases with no gene match: 9. This CDR3 region has 15 residues. The germline V gene has CDR1 GTSNPN and CDR2 SVGIG (reference sequence). CDR3 DNA sequence: TGTGCCTGGAGTATAGAACAGGGGTCGGATCAGCCCCAGCATTTT. This translates into CAWSIEQGSDQPQHF.

V is TRBV4-2 and J is TRBJ2-2; TRBD1 aligns across 8 bases. The CDR3 consists of 15 residues. V shed 6 bases, J shed 6 bases, and the junction held 9 bases outside the gene matches. The germline CDR1 and CDR2 sequences are LGHNA and YNFKEQ. The CDR3 is CASRPDRGEAGELFF. The CDR3 DNA is TGTGCCAGCAGACCCGACAGGGGTGAAGCCGGGGAGCTGTTTTTT.

On this clone itself: A read error may account for a junction end that differs from germline. At the DNA level, this CDR3 is encoded by other sequences in the same sample as well. The chain uses TRBV4-3 and TRBJ1-4; D remains unclear. This CDR3 comprises 18 residues. Per germline, CDR1 LGHNA and CDR2 YSLEER. The CDR3 DNA reads as TGCGCTAGCAGCCAAGATCGGCAGGATTTGCTCTTCGGTGAAAAACTGTTTTTT. This gives the protein CASSQDRQDLLFGEKLFF.

This rearrangement joins TRBV27 to TRBJ2-3; possible D gene TRBD2, 6 bases. The germline V gene has CDR1 MNHEY and CDR2 SMNVEV (reference sequence). This CDR3 is built from 16 residues. V was cut by 2 bases and J by 2 bases, with 14 bases left in between. The chain's CDR3 is CASSLERGTLTDTQYF. CDR3 bases: TGTGCCAGCAGTTTAGAACGGGGGACCCTCACAGATACGCAGTATTTT.

Concerning this clone itself: The identical CDR3 is also encoded by other nucleotide sequences in the sample. The chain employs TRBV5-1 and TRBJ1-1, with a weak D call TRBD1 (5 bases). V was cut by 0 bases and J by 5 bases, with 8 bases left in between. This CDR3 region has 13 residues. CDR1 is SGHRS, CDR2 YFSETQ, per germline. The CDR3 DNA sequence: TGCGCCAGCAGCTTGGGGGCAGGGACTGAAGCTTTCTTT. Its protein product is CASSLGAGTEAFF.

V gene TRBV6-5 combines with J gene TRBJ1-1, with a weak D call TRBD1 (6 bases). The V gene lost 6 bases and the J gene lost 0 bases, with 11 bases spanning the gap. The CDR3 sequence is 14 residues long. Germline values: CDR1 MNHEY, CDR2 SVGAGI. CDR3 sequence: CASSRTVMNTEAFF. The DNA of the CDR3 is TGTGCCAGCAGCCGGACAGTCATGAACACTGAAGCTTTCTTT.

V is TRBV2 and J is TRBJ2-3, with 7 bases identical to TRBD2. The CDR3 spans 13 residues. From germline, CDR1 is SNHLY and CDR2 FYNNEI. V shed 10 bases, J shed 0 bases, and the junction held 4 bases outside the gene matches. The CDR3 DNA follows: TGTGCCACCCAGCGGGATAGCACAGATACGCAGTATTTT. Protein: CATQRDSTDTQYF.

The chain links TRBV5-6 to TRBJ2-4; 8 bases line up with TRBD1. CDR3 length equals 16 residues. Per the germline V gene, CDR1 is SGHDT and CDR2 is YYEEEE. V was clipped by 3 bases and J by 6 bases; unmatched bases: 11. The CDR3 here is CASSSKHRQGINIQYF. The CDR3, as DNA: TGTGCCAGCAGCTCTAAACACCGACAGGGGATAAACATTCAGTACTTC.

The V and J genes are TRBV2 and TRBJ1-4; tentative D call: TRBD1 (5 bases). Germline lookup yields CDR1 SNHLY and CDR2 FYNNEI. With 7 bases removed from V and 5 bases from J, the gap between germline ends came to 14 bases. CDR3 length: 14 amino acids. The CDR3 nucleotides are TGTGCCAGCACCAAGGGGCGACGGAATGAAAAACTGTTTTTT. This sequence encodes CASTKGRRNEKLFF.

This clone was seen once. This rearrangement joins TRBV7-9 to TRBJ1-1, with D perhaps TRBD1 (6 bases). The CDR3 has 12 residues. From germline, CDR1 is SEHNR and CDR2 FQNEAQ (reference sequence). Trimming stripped 6 bases from V and 1 base from J, with 6 bases between. The CDR3 region is CASRGQNTEAFF. In DNA form, the CDR3 reads TGTGCCAGCAGGGGACAGAACACTGAAGCTTTCTTT.

A word on this clone: One end of the junction does not line up with germline, which may come from a read error. The chain has TRBV9 and TRBJ2-4; tentatively, D is TRBD2 (6 bases). The CDR3 has 17 residues. From germline, CDR1 is SGDLS and CDR2 YYNGEE. The CDR3 coding sequence is TGTGCCAGCAGTGGAGAAGACGGGGGATCAGCCAAAAACAGTCAGTACTTC. Its protein is CASSGEDGGSAKNSQYF.

V gene TRBV10-2 combines with J gene TRBJ2-7, with 7 nucleotides matching TRBD1. The CDR3 contains 12 residues. V shed 8 bases and J 2 bases; nucleotides not matched to a gene: 3. Per germline, CDR1 WSHSY and CDR2 SAAADI. Here the CDR3 DNA reads TGCGCCAGCTCTCAGGGGGCCTACGAGCAGTACTTC. It specifies CASSQGAYEQYF.

This clone was detected once. The rearrangement uses TRBV9 and TRBJ2-1; 11 bases fit TRBD2. The CDR3 is 17 amino acids. CDR1 is SGDLS and CDR2 is YYNGEE in the germline V gene. After removal of 0 bases from V and 5 bases from J, the junction contained 7 bases not matched to a gene. This chain's CDR3 is CASSVDVAGGPHNEQFF. CDR3 nucleotides: TGTGCCAGCAGCGTAGACGTAGCGGGAGGGCCCCACAATGAGCAGTTCTTC.

The rearrangement links TRBV15 to TRBJ2-3, with TRBD2 matching over 7 bases. The germline CDR1 and CDR2 sequences are LNHNV and YYDKDF (reference sequence). This CDR3 contains 16 residues. Unmatched junction bases numbered 6, after V lost 3 bases and J lost 0 bases. CDR3 sequence reads: CATSRGRRGSTDTQYF. Written as DNA, the CDR3 is TGTGCCACCAGCAGGGGGCGGCGGGGGAGCACAGATACGCAGTATTTT.